The present T cell receptor beta chain was sequenced within a study of early T cells in non-severe SARS-CoV-2 infection (dated by TCRdb to about 2021). Looking at the study overall: TCR sequencing used bulk RNA from unsorted whole blood, so alpha and beta chains could not be paired. On the study overall, not on this receptor specifically: Matching against VDJdb was skewed toward anti-spike CD8 responses, likely underestimated virus-specific expansions, and missed private and CD4 specificities.

For this clonotype: Its binding antigen is unknown. No much larger clone is present one base from it, and per-base qualities are unavailable.

V trim: 8 bases; J trim: 0 bases; unmatched bases: 4. Reading the germline V gene gives CDR1 MDHEN and CDR2 SYDVKM. CDR3 length: 15 amino acids, cysteine to phenylalanine. CDR3 DNA only is kept here, 45 bases in frame from base 1. The method was 5' RACE. Sequencing took place on a NextSeq 500. In the TCR library protocol, unique molecular identifiers were attached to individual cDNA molecules to correct for PCR bias and sequencing error. Sequencing covered both TCR alpha and beta chains, and within each sample the abundances of alpha and beta sequences were tightly co-correlated. The source study handled its data this way. Decombinator V4 was used to perform V gene, J gene and CDR3 annotation of TCR sequences. TCRs were defined as expanded if a significant change between any two time points was detected under a Poisson model with p below 0.0001. TCR abundances were normalised to the total number of TCRs sequenced per sample and expressed as counts per million. MAIT TCRs were defined by TRAV1-2 paired with TRAJ12, TRAJ20 or TRAJ33, and iNKT TCRs by TRAV10 paired with TRAJ18. A search of VDJdb, accessed on 1 November 2021, was run for TCRs annotated to CMV, EBV and SARS-CoV-2, with TCRs annotated for multiple antigens excluded. TCRdb redid the processing of the public reads, applying fastp at Q25 and MiXCR, and retained in-frame beta chains. Every CDR3 protein is listed once, alongside the most common genes and DNA of its rows. TCRdb's processing, not the authors' own work, is the source of the V and J calls. The sample table lists roughly 90,000 distinct CDR3 sequences, approximately 15% of them with a count of one. The leading ten clones occupy 5% to 7% of the sample.

Set within a cohort of healthcare workers in London, UK, this nested case-control study involved weekly PCR testing of nasopharyngeal swabs along with blood sampling. Healthcare workers were recruited between 23 and 31 March 2020, during the week of the UK lockdown, and were followed weekly for up to roughly 15 weeks. The chain couples TRBV28 to TRBJ1-6, and TRBD1 aligns with 7 junction nucleotides. The sequenced material came from whole blood. This TCR was sampled from an adult who was a healthcare worker with PCR-confirmed SARS-CoV-2 infection or an uninfected control (not recorded which). In nucleotide form, the sequence is TGTGCCAGCCACCGGGACAGCTCCTATAATTCACCCCTCCACTTT. This sequence encodes CASHRDSSYNSPLHF.